Each of the 16 T cell receptor beta chains below was sequenced from the same sample in a study of blood T cells in healthy people across ages. Using a J-beta primer mix together with a sample-barcoded 5' primer, a second PCR was run for about 7 to 12 cycles. From the 5' RACE reads, TCRdb called clonotypes with MiXCR, one entry per CDR3 protein. This sample yields over 1,300,000 distinct CDR3 sequences, of which almost 60% are seen a single time; roughly 6.3% belongs to the top ten. Sample: blood. The receptors stem from a man aged 18 to 30 in good health.

V and J are TRBV7-9 and TRBJ2-1, with D perhaps TRBD2 (5 bases). The CDR3 contains 19 residues. V lost 4 bases to trimming and J lost 7 bases, with 29 bases between them. Germline loops: CDR1 SEHNR, CDR2 FQNEAQ (reference sequence). The CDR3 reads CASSSPDFSFADRGNEQFF. The CDR3 DNA reads as TGTGCCAGCAGCTCCCCGGATTTTAGTTTCGCGGATAGAGGGAATGAGCAGTTCTTC.

This clonotype was picked up many times. The chain couples TRBV2 to TRBJ2-7; tentatively, D is TRBD1 or TRBD2 (7 bases each). The CDR3 loop spans 17 amino acids. Germline V CDR1 and CDR2: SNHLY, FYNNEI. V gave up 7 bases and J gave up 3 bases, with 25 bases separating them. This chain's CDR3 is CASTLTGSLAEIYEQYF. CDR3 sequence (DNA): TGTGCCAGCACCTTGACAGGGTCGCTAGCGGAGATCTACGAGCAGTACTTC.

V and J are TRBV4-1 and TRBJ1-5; D is uncertain. With 1 base removed from V and 8 bases from J, the gap between germline ends came to 9 bases. Germline CDR1 and CDR2: MGHRA and YSYEKL. This CDR3 has 13 amino acids. The CDR3 reads CASSQVHGEPQHF. CDR3 in DNA: TGCGCCAGCAGCCAAGTCCACGGAGAGCCCCAGCATTTT.

The rearrangement links TRBV9 to TRBJ2-1, with TRBD2 identical over 11 bases. The germline gives CDR1 SGDLS, CDR2 YYNGEE. CDR3 length equals 17 residues. The trim removed 3 bases at V and 0 bases at J, leaving 5 bases unmatched. The CDR3 DNA reads as TGTGCCAGCAGCGGATATAGCGGGAGGGGCTCCTACAATGAGCAGTTCTTC. As protein: CASSGYSGRGSYNEQFF.

The CDR3 loop reads CASSNRQDIQYF. CDR3 sequence (DNA): TGTGCCAGCAGCAACCGACAGGACATTCAGTACTTC. This chain connects TRBV11-3 to TRBJ2-4; D is possibly TRBD1 (6 bases). V was trimmed by 5 bases and J by 8 bases, leaving 10 bases between them. CDR1 and CDR2 from the germline V gene are SGHNT and YENEEA. The CDR3 has 12 residues.

The rearrangement joins TRBV2 to TRBJ1-5; 7 nucleotides line up with TRBD1. This CDR3 is built from 15 residues. Germline trimming cut 10 bases from V and 4 bases from J; bases unmatched to any gene: 13. Germline V gene data show CDR1 as SNHLY and CDR2 as FYNNEI. CDR3 bases: TGTGCCACCGCGAGGCGGCAGGGGGAGAATCAGCCCCAGCATTTT. It translates to CATARRQGENQPQHF.

The genes are TRBV27 and TRBJ2-7; TRBD1 matches 9 bases. The germline gives CDR1 MNHEY, CDR2 SMNVEV (reference sequence). The CDR3 has 13 amino acids. J was trimmed by 5 bases and V by 6 bases; bases with no gene match: 5. The CDR3 spells CASSWTGVDEQYF. For the CDR3, the DNA is TGTGCCAGCAGCTGGACAGGGGTGGACGAGCAGTACTTC.

This clonotype was detected a few times. J is TRBJ2-1 and V is TRBV6-1, with TRBD2 as a possible D gene (7 bases). The V gene lost 7 bases and the J gene lost 5 bases, with 27 bases spanning the gap. The CDR3 extends over 18 amino acids. Germline V gene lookup returns CDR1 MNHNS and CDR2 SASEGT. The CDR3 here is CASTRGGGGLFRDNEQFF. CDR3 sequence (DNA): TGTGCCAGCACCAGAGGGGGAGGGGGACTATTCAGGGACAATGAGCAGTTCTTC.

The gene calls are TRBV6-5 and TRBJ1-6, with 7 bases lining up with TRBD1. Germline V gives CDR1 MNHEY, CDR2 SVGAGI. The CDR3 has 15 amino acids. Losses at the gene ends were 6 bases for V and 6 bases for J; bases not matched to a gene: 8. In nucleotides, the CDR3 is TGTGCCAGCAGCCCAGGGGGGACAGCTAATTCACCCCTCCACTTT. Residues: CASSPGGTANSPLHF.

This clonotype was seen a single time. The V call is TRBV10-3, the J call TRBJ2-5; either TRBD1 or TRBD2 may fit D (6 bases each). The end of the DNA aligns better with TRBJ2-7, so the J call may be wrong. The CDR3 has 15 amino acids. Germline V gene data show CDR1 as ENHRY and CDR2 as SYGVKD. The CDR3: CAIRGGTGTNYEQYF. The CDR3, as DNA: TGTGCCATCAGGGGGGGCACCGGGACCAATTACGAGCAGTACTTC.

The chain recombines TRBV7-9 with TRBJ2-1; a possible D gene is TRBD1 (5 bases). The last part of the DNA fits TRBJ2-7 better; the J call may be wrong. Germline-derived CDR1 and CDR2 are SEHNR and FQNEAQ (reference sequence). This CDR3 has 14 amino acids. The CDR3, as DNA: TGTGCCAGCAGCCCAGCGACAGCTCCCTACGAGCAGTACTTC. Residues: CASSPATAPYEQYF.

As regards this clonotype: Sequence at one end of the junction differs from germline and may be a read error. This chain joins TRBV10-3 and TRBJ2-5, with TRBD1 identical over 7 bases. The CDR3 runs to 13 residues. Germline V gives CDR1 ENHRY, CDR2 SYGVKD. CDR3 loop: CAHRDSNQGTQYF. For the CDR3, the DNA is TGTGCCCACCGGGACAGTAACCAAGGGACCCAGTACTTC.

This rearrangement joins TRBV12-3 or TRBV12-4 to TRBJ1-1, with unresolved D. This CDR3 contains 14 residues. V dropped 1 base and J dropped 3 bases, with 9 bases sitting between them. This chain's CDR3 is CASSLVRGYTEAFF. The CDR3 DNA follows: TGTGCCAGCAGTTTAGTTCGGGGTTACACTGAAGCTTTCTTT.

The sample holds a few counts of this clonotype. This chain connects TRBV6-5 to TRBJ2-1; D unclear. There are 12 residues in the CDR3. V shed 6 bases and J shed 8 bases, with 11 bases lying between them. Germline loops: CDR1 MNHEY, CDR2 SVGAGI. The CDR3 here is CASSPTVDEQFF. As DNA, the CDR3 is TGTGCCAGCAGCCCGACCGTAGATGAGCAGTTCTTC.

The rearrangement links TRBV21-1 to TRBJ2-1. TRBV21-1 is annotated as a pseudogene. The CDR3 consists of 12 residues. DNA of the CDR3: TGTGCCAGCAGCATTGGCGGCGGTGAGCAGTTCTTC. This sequence encodes CASSIGGGEQFF.

This clonotype was found a few times. The J gene is TRBJ2-5, the V gene TRBV21-1; the DNA was not used to check the table's D call, TRBD2. TRBV21-1 is a documented pseudogene. The CDR3 extends over 20 amino acids. This CDR3 reads CASSRKSPSGRPDSKETQYF. In DNA form, the CDR3 reads TGTGCCAGCAGCAGAAAATCGCCTAGCGGGAGGCCGGATTCTAAAGAGACCCAGTACTTC.